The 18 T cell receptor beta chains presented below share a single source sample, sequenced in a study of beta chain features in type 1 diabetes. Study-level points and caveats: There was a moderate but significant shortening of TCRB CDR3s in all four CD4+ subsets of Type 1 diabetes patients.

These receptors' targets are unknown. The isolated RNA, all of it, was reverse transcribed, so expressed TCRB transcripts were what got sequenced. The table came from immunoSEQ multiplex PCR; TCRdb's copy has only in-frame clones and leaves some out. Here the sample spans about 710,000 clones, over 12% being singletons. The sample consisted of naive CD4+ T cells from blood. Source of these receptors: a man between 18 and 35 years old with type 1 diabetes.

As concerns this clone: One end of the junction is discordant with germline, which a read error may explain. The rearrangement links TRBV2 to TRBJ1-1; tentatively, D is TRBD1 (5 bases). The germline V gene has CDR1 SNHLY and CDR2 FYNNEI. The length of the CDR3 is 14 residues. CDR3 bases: TGTGCCAGCAGTGAATGGGGGGTGAAAACTGAAGCTTTCTTT. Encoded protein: CASSEWGVKTEAFF. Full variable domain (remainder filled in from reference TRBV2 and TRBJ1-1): EPEVTQTPSHQVTQMGQEVILRCVPISNHLYFYWYRQILGQKVEFLVSFYNNEISEKSEIFDDQFSVERPDGSNFTLKIRSTKLEDSAMYFCASSEWGVKTEAFFGQGTRLTVV.

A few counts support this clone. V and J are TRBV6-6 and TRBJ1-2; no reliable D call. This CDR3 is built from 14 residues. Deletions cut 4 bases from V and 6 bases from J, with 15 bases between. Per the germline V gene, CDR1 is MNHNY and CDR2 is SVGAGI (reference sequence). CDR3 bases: TGTGCCAGCAGTTTAATTCGACAAGCTGATGGCTACACCTTC. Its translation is CASSLIRQADGYTF.

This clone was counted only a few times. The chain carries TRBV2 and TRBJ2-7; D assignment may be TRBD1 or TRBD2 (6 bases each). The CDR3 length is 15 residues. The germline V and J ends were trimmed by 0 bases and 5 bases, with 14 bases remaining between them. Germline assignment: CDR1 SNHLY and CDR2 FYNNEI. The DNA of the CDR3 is TGTGCCAGCAGTGAAGCTCGCAGGGGAGGCCACGAGCAGTACTTC. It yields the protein CASSEARRGGHEQYF.

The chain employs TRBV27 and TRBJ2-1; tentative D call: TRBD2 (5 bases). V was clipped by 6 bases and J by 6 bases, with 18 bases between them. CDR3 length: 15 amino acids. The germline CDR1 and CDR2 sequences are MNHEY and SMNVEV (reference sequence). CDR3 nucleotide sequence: TGTGCCAGCAGCCCCCCAGGAGGCGAGGCCAATGAGCAGTTCTTC. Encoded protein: CASSPPGGEANEQFF.

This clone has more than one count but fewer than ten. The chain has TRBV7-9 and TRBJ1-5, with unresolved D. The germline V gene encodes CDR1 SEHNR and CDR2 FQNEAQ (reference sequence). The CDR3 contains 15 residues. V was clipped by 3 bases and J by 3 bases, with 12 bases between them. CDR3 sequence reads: CASSFRAGDNQPQHF. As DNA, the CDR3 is TGTGCCAGCAGCTTCCGGGCCGGGGACAATCAGCCCCAGCATTTT.

The CDR3 protein is CASSGPFGPNTGELFF. CDR3 coding DNA: TGTGCCAGTAGTGGCCCGTTTGGGCCGAACACCGGGGAGCTGTTTTTT. The genes are TRBV19 and TRBJ2-2; the D is unclear. CDR1 LNHDA and CDR2 SQIVND come from the germline V gene (reference sequence). CDR3 length: 16 amino acids. The V end was cut by 5 bases, the J end by 0 bases, with 13 bases between. Full variable domain (remainder filled in from reference TRBV19 and TRBJ2-2): DGGITQSPKYLFRKEGQNVTLSCEQNLNHDAMYWYRQDPGQGLRLIYYSQIVNDFQKGDIAEGYSVSREKKESFPLTVTSAQKNPTAFYLCASSGPFGPNTGELFFGEGSRLTVL.

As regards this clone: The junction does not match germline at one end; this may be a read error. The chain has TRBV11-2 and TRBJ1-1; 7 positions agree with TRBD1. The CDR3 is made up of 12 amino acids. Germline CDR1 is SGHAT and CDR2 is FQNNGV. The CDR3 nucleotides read TGTGCCAGCAGCCCTAACCGGGACAGAAGCCAATTT. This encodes CASSPNRDRSQF.

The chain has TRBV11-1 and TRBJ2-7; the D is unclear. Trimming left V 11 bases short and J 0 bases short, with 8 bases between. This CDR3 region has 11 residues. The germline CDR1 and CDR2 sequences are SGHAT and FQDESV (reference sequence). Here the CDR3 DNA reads TGTGCCGTGGGGAACTCCTACGAGCAGTACTTC. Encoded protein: CAVGNSYEQYF.

This chain's CDR3 is CASRRIDQETQYF. The CDR3 coding sequence is TGTGCCAGTAGGAGAATTGACCAAGAGACCCAGTACTTC. V and J are TRBV19 and TRBJ2-5; D is undetermined. Germline values: CDR1 LNHDA, CDR2 SQIVND (reference sequence). Trimming stripped 6 bases from V and 0 bases from J, with 8 bases between. This CDR3 comprises 13 residues.

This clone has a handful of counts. CDR3 residues: CASSYSLNTGELFF. Here the CDR3 DNA reads TGTGCCAGCAGCTACTCCTTGAACACCGGGGAGCTGTTTTTT. The V call is TRBV7-2, the J call TRBJ2-2; D uncertain. Germline CDR1 reads SGHTA; CDR2 reads FQGNSA. The CDR3 spans 14 residues. The V end lost 4 bases, the J end lost 1 base, and 7 bases lay between the germline ends.

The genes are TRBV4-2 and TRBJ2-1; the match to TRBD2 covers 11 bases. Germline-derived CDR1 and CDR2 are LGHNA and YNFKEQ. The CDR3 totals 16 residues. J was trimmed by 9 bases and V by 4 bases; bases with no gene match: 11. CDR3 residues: CASSPLAGGGRAEQFF. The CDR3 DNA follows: TGTGCCAGCAGCCCCCTAGCGGGGGGCGGGAGGGCTGAGCAGTTCTTC.

The CDR3 DNA reads TGTGCCAGTAACCACCTTGGGGCTAGCGGTTACAATGAGCAGTTCTTC. Translation: CASNHLGASGYNEQFF. The chain recombines TRBV19 with TRBJ2-1, with TRBD2 matching 7 bases. CDR1 and CDR2 from the germline V gene are LNHDA and SQIVND (reference sequence). The V and J ends lost 7 bases and 4 bases, in that order; junction bases with no gene match: 13. The CDR3 is made up of 16 amino acids.

The CDR3 loop is CASSYRGPGGEQYF. For the CDR3, the DNA is TGTGCCAGCAGTTACCGGGGGCCGGGAGGGGAGCAGTACTTC. The V and J genes are TRBV27 and TRBJ2-7; 8 positions agree with TRBD2. The CDR3 length is 14 residues. V gave up 4 bases and J gave up 7 bases; unmatched junction bases: 9. Germline V gene lookup returns CDR1 MNHEY and CDR2 SMNVEV (reference sequence).

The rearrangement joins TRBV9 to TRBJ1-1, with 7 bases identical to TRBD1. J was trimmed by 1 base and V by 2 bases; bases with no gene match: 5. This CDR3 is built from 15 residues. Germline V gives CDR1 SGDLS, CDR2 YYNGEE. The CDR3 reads CASSVRDRWNTEAFF. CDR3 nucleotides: TGTGCCAGCAGCGTTAGGGACAGATGGAACACTGAAGCTTTCTTT.

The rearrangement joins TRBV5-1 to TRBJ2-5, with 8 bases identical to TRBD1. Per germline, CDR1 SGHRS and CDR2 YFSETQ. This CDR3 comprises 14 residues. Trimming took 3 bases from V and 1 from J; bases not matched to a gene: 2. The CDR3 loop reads CASSWGTGQETQYF. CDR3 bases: TGCGCCAGCAGCTGGGGGACAGGCCAAGAGACCCAGTACTTC.

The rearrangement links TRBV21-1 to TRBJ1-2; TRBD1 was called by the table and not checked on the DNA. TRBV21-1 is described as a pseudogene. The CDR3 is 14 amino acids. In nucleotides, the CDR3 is TGTGCCAGCAGCGAACAGGACAGGCACAGCGGCTACACCTTC. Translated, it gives CASSEQDRHSGYTF.

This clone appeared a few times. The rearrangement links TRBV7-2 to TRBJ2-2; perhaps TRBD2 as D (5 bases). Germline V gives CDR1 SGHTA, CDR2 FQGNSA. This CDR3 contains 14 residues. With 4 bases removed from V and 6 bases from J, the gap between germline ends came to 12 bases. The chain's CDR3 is CASSWGVKPGELFF. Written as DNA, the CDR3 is TGTGCCAGCAGCTGGGGAGTGAAACCCGGGGAGCTGTTTTTT.

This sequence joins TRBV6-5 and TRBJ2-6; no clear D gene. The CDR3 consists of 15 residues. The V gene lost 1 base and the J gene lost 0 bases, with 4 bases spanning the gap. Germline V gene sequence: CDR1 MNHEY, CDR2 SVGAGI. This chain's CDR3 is CASSYLSSGANVLTF. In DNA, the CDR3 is TGTGCCAGCAGTTACTTAAGCTCTGGGGCCAACGTCCTGACTTTC.